This TCR beta chain was recorded in a study of T cell changes during pregnancy in multiple sclerosis. Repertoires were generated with immunoSEQ multiplex PCR, while TCRdb's copy carries only in-frame clones and drops some. The data contain about 66,000 clones, just over 90% of them singletons. The sequence came from a female donor with multiple sclerosis, enrolled in a pregnancy study. Sequencing was performed on peripheral blood, taken in the third trimester of pregnancy.

The chain's CDR3 is CASSLGSSGYSYNEQFF. CDR3 in DNA: TGTGCCAGCAGCTTAGGGTCTAGCGGCTACTCCTACAATGAGCAGTTCTTC. The chain uses TRBV11-3 and TRBJ2-1; the match to TRBD2 covers 7 bases. The CDR3 runs 17 residues. The junction had 6 bases not matched to a gene; V was cut back by 1 base and J by 0 bases. CDR1 and CDR2 (germline): SGHNT, YENEEA. Full variable domain (outside the CDR3, taken from reference TRBV11-3 and TRBJ2-1): EAGVVQSPRYKIIEKKQPVAFWCNPISGHNTLYWYLQNLGQGPELLIRYENEEAVDDSQLPKDRFSAERLKGVDSTLKIQPAELGDSAVYLCASSLGSSGYSYNEQFFGPGTRLTVL.